The text below deals with one T cell receptor (beta chain). It lacks a known antigen. Per-nucleotide qualities are absent, and no much larger clonotype sits a single base away. The sample comes from a study of T cell repertoires in cytomegalovirus infection (dated by TCRdb to the late 2010s). Concerning the study at large: Peptide stimulations targeted recently identified HLA-C-restricted CMV epitopes, whose presentation resists viral immunomodulation, together with well-studied HLA-B-restricted epitopes. Because public TCR beta signatures pointed to carriage of CMV infection together with the matching HLA type, the HLA type of each donor mattered for the analysis. What the authors observed across the whole study: In the ex vivo response, HLA-C-restricted CMV-specific TCR beta clonotypes were dominant, and in two of eight donors the single most frequent clonotype came from this HLA-C-restricted group. Cumulative frequency of public TCR beta family members discriminated carriers of CMV infection plus the relevant HLA type in this cohort and an independent roughly 340-donor cohort.

V lost 0 bases and J lost 4 bases; the stretch between them is 16 bases long. From the cysteine through the phenylalanine, the CDR3 covers 16 amino acids. Of the read, only the CDR3 DNA is kept; its 48 bases are in frame from base 1. CDR1 and CDR2, per the germline V gene (reference sequence), are DFQATT and SNEGSKA. Instrument on record: Illumina HiSeq 1500. The public sequencing data were trimmed at Q25 with fastp and processed into clonotypes with MiXCR by TCRdb, which kept only in-frame beta chains. Entries that share a CDR3 protein sequence are merged under the most common genes and DNA. This sample gives hundreds of thousands of distinct CDR3 sequences in total; about 33% of them show up just once. The top ten constitute around 12% of the sample. In light of the paper, this sample's treatment or condition label describes: in vitro stimulation with specific CMV peptide epitopes to enrich CMV-specific T cells.

Material: cultured CD8+ T cells from PBMCs, obtained from culture after CMV antigen stimulation. In this chain, TRBV20-1 is recombined with TRBJ1-5, with the D gene not clear enough to name. This receptor was taken from a human donor in good health (CMV status not recorded). Some clones in this sample may be carry-over from other donors' samples. The CDR3 reads as follows: CSARDYRAPENQPQHF. The bases are TGCAGTGCTAGAGACTACCGGGCCCCCGAAAATCAGCCCCAGCATTTT.